This T cell receptor (beta chain) was identified during a study of CD8+CD57+ T cells in acquired aplastic anemia. Those patients picked for sequencing had displayed CD8+CD57+ cell expansion on flow cytometry. Both TCR beta VDJ combination and CDR3 sequence profiling were carried out. Genomic DNA was the template for this profiling. TCRdb reanalysed the reads using MiXCR and keeps one entry per CDR3 protein. The sample holds about 160,000 distinct CDR3 sequences; around 43% are singletons and the top ten take 2.5% to 3.5%. This clonotype was counted ten times or more. The ends were cut back, 2 bases at V and 3 bases at J, with 14 bases in the middle. CDR1 and CDR2 (germline): DFQATT, SNEGSKA (reference sequence). CDR3 size: 14 residues.

This TCR derives from a human donor with aplastic anemia. The J gene is TRBJ2-7, the V gene TRBV20-1; a weak D match, TRBD2 (6 bases). The specimen was sorted CD4+, CD8+, or CD8+CD57+ T cells (not recorded which) from PBMCs. This CDR3 is CSARRGLVVYEQYF. The DNA of the CDR3 is TGCAGTGCTAGACGGGGACTGGTAGTCTACGAGCAGTACTTC.